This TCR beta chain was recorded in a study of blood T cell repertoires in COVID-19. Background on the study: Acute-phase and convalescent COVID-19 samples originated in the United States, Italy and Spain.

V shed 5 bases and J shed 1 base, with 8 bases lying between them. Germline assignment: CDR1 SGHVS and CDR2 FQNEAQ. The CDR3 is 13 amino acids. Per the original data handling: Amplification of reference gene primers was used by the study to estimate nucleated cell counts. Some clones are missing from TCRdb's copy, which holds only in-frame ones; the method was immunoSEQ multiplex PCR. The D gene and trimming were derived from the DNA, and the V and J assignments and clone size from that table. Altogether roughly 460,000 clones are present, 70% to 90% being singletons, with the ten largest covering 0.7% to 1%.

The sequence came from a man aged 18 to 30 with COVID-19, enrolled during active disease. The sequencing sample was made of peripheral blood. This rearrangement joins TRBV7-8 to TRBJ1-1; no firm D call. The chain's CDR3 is CASSTQENTEAFF. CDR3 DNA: TGTGCCAGCAGCACTCAGGAGAACACTGAAGCTTTCTTT.